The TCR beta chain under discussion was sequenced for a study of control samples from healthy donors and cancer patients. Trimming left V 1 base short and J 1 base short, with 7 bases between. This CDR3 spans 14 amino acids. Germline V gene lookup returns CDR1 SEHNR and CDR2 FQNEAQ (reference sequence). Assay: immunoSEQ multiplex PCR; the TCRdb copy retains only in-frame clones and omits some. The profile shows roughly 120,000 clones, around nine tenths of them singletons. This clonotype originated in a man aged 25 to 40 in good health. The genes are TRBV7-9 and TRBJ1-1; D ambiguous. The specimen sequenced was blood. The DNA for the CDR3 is TGTGCCAGCAGCTTAGGACTCGCGAACACTGAAGCTTTCTTT. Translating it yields CASSLGLANTEAFF. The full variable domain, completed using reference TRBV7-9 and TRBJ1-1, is DTGVSQNPRHKITKRGQNVTFRCDPISEHNRLYWYRQTLGQGPEFLTYFQNEAQLEKSRLLSDRFSAERPKGSFSTLEIQRTEQGDSAMYLCASSLGLANTEAFFGQGTRLTVV.